This TCR beta chain was documented in a study of cytomegalovirus exposure and HLA in healthy donors. V shed 2 bases, J shed 9 bases, and the junction held 8 bases outside the gene matches. This CDR3 has 15 residues. The germline V gene encodes CDR1 SGHNT and CDR2 YYREEE (reference sequence). Both 60 Vbeta primers and 13 Jbeta primers went into the PCR. As originally analysed: Roughly 80 million unique TCR beta chains, roughly 11 million of them shared, were counted by a later analysis. Profiled with immunoSEQ multiplex PCR; TCRdb holds only in-frame clones, not every one. That table is the source of V, J and clone size, and D and trimming were worked out from the DNA. The sample includes about 190,000 clones, almost 80% seen only once; the top ten take roughly 1.6%. Notes on the study in general: In an earlier analysis, in some 500 donors, most V segments appeared productive either ~87% or ~30% of the time.

Concerning this clone itself: No antigen is known for it.

This clonotype was obtained from a woman aged 18 to 35 in good health and CMV-seronegative. V and J are TRBV5-4 and TRBJ2-1, with 10 bases that match TRBD2. What was sequenced was PBMCs. This CDR3 reads CASSFERGGLSEQFF. DNA for the CDR3: TGTGCCAGCAGCTTCGAGCGGGGGGGGCTTTCTGAGCAGTTCTTC.